These 10 T cell receptor beta chains were sequenced from one sample in a study of T cell responses to AZD1222 COVID-19 vaccine (dated by TCRdb to about 2021). Library preparation employed the immunoSEQ multiplex PCR assay. TCRdb obtained this table from immuneACCESS and retained in-frame rearrangements with V and J assigned. These tables miss some clones; where compared with another copy, unresolved V genes account for less than half of the shortfall, and the remainder is unexplained. The sample has 70,000 to 80,000 clones on record, over 60% of them singletons. The ten top clones hold roughly 50% of the sample. The meaning of the sample's time point label: about 28 days (+/-7) after the second vaccine dose. Sequencing used peripheral blood, obtained 28 days after the second AZD1222 dose. The receptors were gathered from an adult who received the AZD1222 COVID-19 vaccine.

This clone was seen a handful of times. V gene TRBV7-9 combines with J gene TRBJ2-1, with D maybe TRBD1 (5 bases). The CDR3 is made up of 12 amino acids. Per germline, CDR1 SEHNR and CDR2 FQNEAQ (reference sequence). V dropped 8 bases and J dropped 8 bases, with 13 bases sitting between them. CDR3 nucleotide sequence: TGTGCCAGCGTCACCCAGGGCGATGAGCAGTTCTTC. Translation gives CASVTQGDEQFF.

The chain joins TRBV11-2 to TRBJ2-7, with D possibly TRBD1 on 6 matching bases. The germline gives CDR1 SGHAT, CDR2 FQNNGV. Trimming cost V 4 bases and J 3 bases, with 16 bases left between them. The CDR3 is made up of 15 amino acids. The CDR3 nucleotides are TGTGCCAGCAGCTCCATTGGGGACACGTACTACGAGCAGTACTTC. Translating it yields CASSSIGDTYYEQYF.

The chain couples TRBV27 to TRBJ1-4; D not resolved. CDR1 MNHEY and CDR2 SMNVEV come from the germline V gene (reference sequence). Trimming pared 3 bases from V and 8 bases from J, leaving 10 bases between. This CDR3 has 13 amino acids. CDR3 nucleotides: TGTGCCAGCAGTTTCCTCACCGGGGAAAAACTGTTTTTT. Its protein is CASSFLTGEKLFF.

This chain's CDR3 is CASSWGRGEQYF. In DNA form, the CDR3 reads TGTGCCAGCAGCTGGGGAAGAGGGGAGCAGTACTTC. The chain has TRBV6-5 and TRBJ2-7; D perhaps matches TRBD2 (5 bases). Germline assignment: CDR1 MNHEY and CDR2 SVGAGI. Trimming removed 6 bases from V and 7 bases from J, with 13 bases in between. The CDR3 totals 12 residues.

The CDR3 protein is CASSFIGTSEQPQHF. DNA of the CDR3: TGTGCCAGCAGTTTTATCGGTACCTCGGAACAGCCCCAGCATTTT. The chain is built from TRBV27 and TRBJ1-5; D is unresolved. This CDR3 has 15 amino acids. In germline, CDR1 is MNHEY, CDR2 SMNVEV (reference sequence). Trimming took off 3 bases at V and 7 bases at J, with 16 bases between the two ends.

The genes are TRBV5-1 and TRBJ1-1; D is unclear. Between the trimmed V and J ends, which lost 0 bases and 2 bases, there was a span of 11 bases. This CDR3 comprises 15 residues. Per germline, CDR1 SGHRS and CDR2 YFSETQ. CDR3: CASSLVPELNTEAFF. The DNA of the CDR3 is TGCGCCAGCAGCTTGGTGCCAGAACTTAACACTGAAGCTTTCTTT.

Here the CDR3 reads CASKPAGSNEKLFF. DNA for the CDR3: TGCGCCAGCAAACCCGCAGGGTCTAATGAAAAACTGTTTTTT. The V and J genes are TRBV5-1 and TRBJ1-4, with D perhaps matching TRBD1 (5 bases). The V end lost 6 bases, the J end lost 3 bases, and 12 bases lay between the germline ends. CDR1 is SGHRS, CDR2 YFSETQ, per germline. CDR3 length: 14 amino acids.

The chain combines TRBV30 with TRBJ2-2, with unresolved D. The CDR3 runs 13 residues. CDR1 and CDR2 (germline): GTSNPN, SVGIG (reference sequence). Trimming took off 1 base at V and 5 bases at J, with 8 bases between the two ends. In DNA form, the CDR3 reads TGTGCCTGGAGTGCGGATGGGACCGGGGAGCTGTTTTTT. Translated: CAWSADGTGELFF.

The chain combines TRBV5-6 with TRBJ2-7; 7 bases align to TRBD2. Germline V gives CDR1 SGHDT, CDR2 YYEEEE. The CDR3 totals 16 residues. Trimming cost V 2 bases and J 3 bases; bases outside gene matches: 11. CDR3 nucleotides: TGTGCCAGCAGCTTTTCCCGAGCGGGGTCCTTCTACGAGCAGTACTTC. Translated: CASSFSRAGSFYEQYF.

This chain links TRBV10-3 with TRBJ2-7; no clear D. Trimming removed 3 bases from V and 2 bases from J, with 8 bases in between. The germline CDR1 and CDR2 sequences are ENHRY and SYGVKD. The CDR3 has 13 amino acids. The DNA for the CDR3 is TGTGCCATCAGTGATGGAACGGCCTACGAGCAGTACTTC. The encoded protein is CAISDGTAYEQYF.